Detailed here is one TCR beta chain. The data were obtained in a study of blood T cell repertoires in COVID-19. Germline assignment: CDR1 SGHRS and CDR2 YFSETQ. The CDR3 extends over 18 amino acids. With V trimmed by 4 bases and J by 2 bases, 11 bases remained unmatched. Method: immunoSEQ multiplex PCR; TCRdb's copy keeps in-frame clones and lacks some. The repertoire has around 190,000 clones, roughly nine tenths of them found once; the top ten carry around 24%. The sample taken for sequencing was PBMCs or T cells enriched from blood (not recorded which). The sequence came from a woman aged 40 to 50 in a cohort exposed to, infected with or recovered from COVID-19 (not recorded which). V is TRBV5-1 and J is TRBJ2-1, with 11 bases matching TRBD1. The chain's CDR3 is CASSLWTGGMVTYNEQFF. The CDR3 nucleotides are TGCGCCAGCAGCCTATGGACAGGGGGCATGGTAACCTACAATGAGCAGTTCTTC. The full variable domain, rest sourced from reference TRBV5-1 and TRBJ2-1, is KAGVTQTPRYLIKTRGQQVTLSCSPISGHRSVSWYQQTPGQGLQFLFEYFSETQRNKGNFPGRFSGRQFSNSRSEMNVSTLELGDSALYLCASSLWTGGMVTYNEQFFGPGTRLTVL.